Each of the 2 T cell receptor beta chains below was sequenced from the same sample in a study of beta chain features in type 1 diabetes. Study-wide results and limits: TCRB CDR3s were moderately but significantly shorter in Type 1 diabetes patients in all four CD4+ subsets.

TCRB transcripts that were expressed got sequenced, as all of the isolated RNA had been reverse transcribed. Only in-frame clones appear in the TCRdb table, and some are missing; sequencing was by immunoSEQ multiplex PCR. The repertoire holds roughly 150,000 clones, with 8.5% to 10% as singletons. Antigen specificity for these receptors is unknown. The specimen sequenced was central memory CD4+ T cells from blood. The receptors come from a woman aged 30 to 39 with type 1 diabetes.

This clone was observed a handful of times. The DNA for the CDR3 is TGTGCCAGCAGTTACGGGAATCAGCCCCAGCATTTT. Its protein product is CASSYGNQPQHF. The chain has TRBV2 and TRBJ1-5, with D unclear. V was clipped by 5 bases and J by 4 bases, with 6 bases between them. The CDR3 is 12 amino acids. CDR1 is SNHLY and CDR2 is FYNNEI in the germline V gene.

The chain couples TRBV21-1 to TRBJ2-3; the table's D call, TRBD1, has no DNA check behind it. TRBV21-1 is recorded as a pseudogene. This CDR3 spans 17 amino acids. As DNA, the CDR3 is TGTGCCAGCAGCACCCGCTCCCGACAGGGATCCACAGATACGCAGTATTTT. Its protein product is CASSTRSRQGSTDTQYF.